Given below is one TCR beta chain in context. There is no known antigen for this receptor. There are no base qualities to consult, and no much larger clone falls within one base. Whole blood was collected in K2EDTA tubes by collaborating institutions according to the institutions' own protocols. Collaborator samples were shipped for TCRbeta analysis as frozen whole blood, isolated PBMCs, or DNA extracted from either sample type. The cysteine opens and the phenylalanine closes a CDR3 of 14 amino acids. Left in the record is the CDR3 DNA by itself, 42 bases read in frame from the first base. The germline V gene (reference sequence) yields MNHEY for CDR1 and SMNVEV for CDR2. The germline V end is reduced by 5 bases and the J end by 4 bases; junction bases left unmatched: 4. This entry comes from a study of blood T cell repertoires in COVID-19 (TCRdb year 2020). Concerning the study at large: The collaborator samples originated in the United States, Italy and Spain and spanned the acute and convalescent phases of COVID-19. Subjects who had been exposed to COVID-19, were actively infected with it, or had recovered from it provided the deeply sampled blood TCRbeta repertoires that made up the dataset. The repertoires were made available in a free public database intended to serve as a resource for research on the immune response to SARS-CoV-2. The material from the prospective study consisted of cDNA or gDNA derived from T cells, B-cell-depleted T cells, or PBMCs. A de-identified subject ID, COVID-19 status, age in years and sex were almost always included in the sample metadata. Where available, HLA class I and class II types were obtained from metadata supplied by the sample provider rather than from assay-based typing. Samples were obtained from the ongoing ImmuneRACE study (first 160 participants) and from over 1,000 subjects provided by 6 global collaborators. Overall study outcomes, separate from this receptor: Clinical and demographic metadata were provided uncurated, with the amount varying by source and participant.

TCRbeta CDR3 regions were amplified from genomic DNA using the immunoSEQ Assay, a bias-controlled multiplex PCR. On the authors' methods: Within the assay, amplification of reference gene primers was used to estimate how many nucleated cells each sample contained. Sequence reads were collapsed and filtered to measure the absolute abundance of every unique TCRbeta CDR3 rearrangement. For each sample, productive Simpson clonality was calculated as the square root of Simpson's diversity index over productive rearrangements. TCRdb limited this immuneACCESS table to in-frame rearrangements with V and J called. A share of clones is missing; checked studies link under half to unresolved V genes, and the rest is unexplained. V and J calls and clone size are those listed in that table; D and trimming were worked out from the DNA. The sample table shows 53,000 or so clones, and roughly 90% are seen once. The ten largest clones take up 3.1% of the sample.

This TCR derives from a human donor in a cohort sampled during active COVID-19. Recombination connected TRBV27 to TRBJ2-2; a stretch of 7 junction bases matches TRBD1. Sequencing used peripheral blood. CDR3 protein: CASSGTAFTGELFF. Read as DNA, the sequence is TGTGCCAGCAGTGGGACAGCTTTCACCGGGGAGCTGTTTTTT.